This T cell receptor (beta chain) was recorded in a study of T cell repertoires in cytomegalovirus infection (dated by TCRdb to the late 2010s). Study-level background: The peptide stimulations were aimed at well-studied HLA-B-restricted epitopes as well as recently identified HLA-C-restricted CMV epitopes, whose presentation resists viral immunomodulation. Because public TCR beta signatures pointed to carriage of CMV infection together with the matching HLA type, the HLA type of each donor mattered for the analysis. General conclusions and limits of the study: In both this cohort and an independent cohort of 350 or so donors, the cumulative frequency of public TCR beta family members distinguished carriers of CMV infection plus the relevant HLA type. The ex vivo response was dominated by HLA-C-restricted CMV-specific TCR beta clonotypes, which also provided the single most frequent clonotype in two of eight donors.

This clonotype was seen many times. This receptor's antigen is unknown. Base quality data are lacking; no much larger clone is found one base away. Trimming removed 5 bases from V and 5 bases from J; the gene matches leave 6 bases unexplained. From a lookup of the germline V gene, CDR1 and CDR2 are SGHTA and FQGNSA. The CDR3 holds 14 amino acids from the cysteine to the phenylalanine. Here the CDR3 DNA is all that survives: 42 bases in frame from base 1. The treatment or condition tag for this specimen amounts to: in vitro stimulation with specific CMV peptide epitopes to enrich CMV-specific T cells. The sequencing machine was an Illumina HiSeq 1500. TCRdb reworked the public reads: Q25 trimming with fastp, MiXCR clone assembly, productive beta chains retained. Every entry covers one CDR3 protein and lists the most common genes and DNA from its rows. This sample gives about 310,000 distinct CDR3 sequences in total; 25% of them show up just once. 13% of the sample is held by the ten biggest clonotypes.

The chain employs TRBV7-2 and TRBJ2-3; the junction holds 8 bases that match TRBD1. This clonotype was obtained from a human donor in good health (CMV status not recorded). Some clones in this sample may be carry-over from other donors' samples. Sequencing was performed on cultured PBMCs, taken from culture after CMV antigen stimulation. The DNA reads TGTGCCAGCAGCCAACAGGGGGTAATAGATACGCAGTATTTT. Its product reads: CASSQQGVIDTQYF.